This T cell receptor beta chain was profiled in a study of lymphopenia after photon versus proton radiotherapy. Study results and caveats: Survival link was tested only in deceased patients; proton benefit remains a possibility. Photon-treated patients lost naive T cells and TCR diversity; proton-treated stayed stable. Post-nadir diversity loss with photons came from oligoclonal expansion, particularly CD8+ Temra cells.

Notes on this clone: The antigen remains undetermined.

Between the trimmed V and J ends, which lost 8 bases and 4 bases, there was a span of 12 bases. Germline V gene sequence: CDR1 LNHDA, CDR2 SQIVND (reference sequence). The CDR3 covers 13 residues. Produced via immunoSEQ multiplex PCR; TCRdb's table is partial and in-frame only. Among roughly 64,000 clones listed, roughly 90% were seen once. The source material was peripheral blood, sampled from a patient treated with proton-based radiotherapy. The V and J genes are TRBV19 and TRBJ1-5; possibly TRBD1 for D (6 bases). This TCR derives from a man older than 75 with esophageal cancer. This CDR3 reads CASSGDGNQPQHF. The CDR3 DNA sequence: TGTGCCAGTTCAGGGGACGGTAATCAGCCCCAGCATTTT.